Listed below are T cell receptor beta chains from one sample, sequenced in a study of metastatic and nonmetastatic thyroid tumors. TCRdb recomputed clones from the PCR reads via MiXCR. The data hold 15,000 to 20,000 clones, with roughly 25% observed a single time. The sequenced sample was tumor tissue. Receptors were obtained from a female donor with papillary thyroid cancer or a benign thyroid nodule (not recorded which). Some clones in this sample may be carry-over from other donors' samples. Each CDR3 is given with its conserved first and last residue. Fields, in order: D gene, V gene, J gene, clone size, CDR3 protein, CDR3 DNA. The D gene is left open where the match is weak. Not every row has a clone size; where given, it reads once, few, many or a size class.

>.|TRBV28|TRBJ2-3|few
CASMPWRRSTDTQYF
TGTGCCAGCATGCCGTGGCGAAGGAGCACAGATACGCAGTATTTT
>TRBD1|TRBV16|TRBJ2-5|many
CASTAGGVETQYF
TGTGCCAGCACGGCAGGGGGCGTGGAGACCCAGTACTTC
>TRBD1|TRBV19|TRBJ1-4|many
CASSIRQGSNEKLFF
TGTGCCAGTAGTATAAGACAGGGGTCGAATGAAAAACTGTTTTTT
>.|TRBV12-3/TRBV12-4|TRBJ2-2|medium-sized
CASSLPGELFF
TGTGCCAGCAGTTTGCCCGGGGAGCTGTTTTTT
>TRBD1|TRBV3-1|TRBJ1-4|medium-sized
CASSHSVQGAREKLFF
TGTGCCAGCAGCCACTCTGTCCAGGGGGCTAGAGAAAAACTGTTTTTT
>.|TRBV4-1|TRBJ1-5|medium-sized
CASSQVTGSNQPQHF
TGCGCCAGCAGCCAAGTTACTGGAAGCAATCAGCCCCAGCATTTT
>TRBD2|TRBV2|TRBJ2-1|medium-sized
CASSESGSTVDEQFF
TGTGCCAGCAGTGAAAGCGGGAGTACGGTCGATGAGCAGTTCTTC
>TRBD2|TRBV6-1|TRBJ2-7|few
CASSFAGEGEQHF
TGTGCCAGCAGTTTTGCGGGAGAGGGCGAGCAGCACTTC
>.|TRBV28|TRBJ1-5|few
CASILPRDNNQPQHF
TGTGCCAGCATCCTACCTCGTGACAACAATCAGCCCCAGCATTTT
>TRBD2|TRBV12-3/TRBV12-4|TRBJ2-7|few
CASSLRDYNEQYF
TGTGCCAGCAGTCTCCGGGACTATAACGAGCAGTACTTC
>.|TRBV30|TRBJ1-2|once
CAWSVPPRTRGYTF
TGTGCCTGGAGTGTACCCCCGAGAACGCGTGGCTACACCTTC
>.|TRBV27|TRBJ2-6|few
CASSLHSGAKVLNF
TGTGCCAGCAGTTTACACTCTGGGGCCAAAGTCCTGAATTTC
>.|TRBV4-1|TRBJ1-1|many
CASSRFGRMNTEAFF
TGCGCCAGCAGCCGATTCGGACGGATGAACACTGAAGCTTTCTTT
>TRBD2|TRBV24-1|TRBJ2-1|many
CATSVQSGGAFNEQFF
TGTGCCACCAGTGTACAGAGCGGGGGGGCCTTCAATGAGCAGTTCTTC
>.|TRBV6-5|TRBJ1-2|few
CASSYLSGDGYTF
TGTGCGAGCAGTTACCTATCCGGGGATGGATACACCTTC
>.|TRBV10-1|TRBJ2-7|.
CASIEGRGASYEQYF
TGCGCCAGCATTGAGGGACGGGGGGCCTCCTACGAGCAGTACTTC
>.|TRBV20-1|TRBJ1-2|large
CSARDRLGVGHYGYTF
TGCAGTGCTAGAGACCGCCTGGGAGTAGGTCACTATGGCTACACCTTC
>.|TRBV6-1|TRBJ2-3|few
CASRFRYFRTDTQYF
TGTGCCAGCAGATTCCGGTACTTCCGCACAGATACGCAGTATTTT
>TRBD2|TRBV6-2/TRBV6-3|TRBJ2-7|.
CASSYTGLAGGTYEQYF
TGTGCCAGCAGTTACACCGGACTAGCGGGTGGTACCTACGAGCAGTACTTC
>.|TRBV20-1|TRBJ2-1|.
CSAGLQGNEQFF
TGCAGTGCTGGACTACAGGGGAATGAGCAGTTCTTC
>.|TRBV24-1|TRBJ2-3|.
CATSDSCSTDTQYF
TGTGCCACCAGTGATTCTTGTAGCACAGATACGCAGTATTTT
>TRBD1|TRBV18|TRBJ1-2|.
CASSPLVQGKGYTF
TGTGCCAGCTCACCACTGGTACAGGGGAAGGGCTACACCTTC
>.|TRBV20-1|TRBJ1-5|.
CSARDRLADTQHF
TGCAGCGCTAGAGACCGACTAGCAGATACGCAGCATTTT
>TRBD1|TRBV4-1|TRBJ1-1|many
CASSQYLTGAMNTEAFF
TGCGCCAGCAGCCAATACTTGACAGGGGCTATGAACACTGAAGCTTTCTTT
>.|TRBV7-9|TRBJ1-2|.
CASSLDTGLGTF
TGTGCCAGCAGCTTAGACACAGGTTTGGGAACCTTC
>.|TRBV20-1|TRBJ2-3|many
CSARDGIGNTDTQYF
TGCAGTGCTAGAGATGGTATCGGTAACACAGATACGCAGTATTTT
>.|TRBV7-2|TRBJ2-7|.
CASSVSWWSSYEQYF
TGTGCCAGCAGCGTCAGCTGGTGGAGCTCCTACGAGCAGTACTTC
>.|TRBV6-1|TRBJ2-1|many
CASSNSGQLSYNEQFF
TGTGCCAGCAGCAATTCCGGACAGTTATCCTACAATGAGCAGTTCTTC
>TRBD2|TRBV19|TRBJ2-3|many
CASTRAGLGGDTQYF
TGTGCCAGTACCCGAGCGGGGCTAGGTGGAGATACGCAGTATTTT
>.|TRBV5-1|TRBJ2-1|.
CASSSGLYYNEQFF
TGCGCCAGCAGCTCGGGACTGTACTACAATGAGCAGTTCTTC
>.|TRBV28|TRBJ1-2|.
CASSLSGEVIYGYTF
TGTGCCAGCAGTTTATCTGGGGAAGTGATCTATGGCTACACCTTC
>.|TRBV19|TRBJ2-5|few
CASSIGGVGDTQYF
TGTGCCAGTAGTATCGGGGGAGTGGGGGATACCCAGTACTTC
>TRBD1|TRBV7-9|TRBJ2-7|many
CASSAQGAGEQYF
TGTGCCAGCAGCGCACAGGGGGCGGGGGAGCAGTACTTC
>TRBD2|TRBV3-1|TRBJ2-7|.
CASSQHRPGPSGGQYF
TGTGCCAGCAGCCAACACAGGCCGGGACCCTCGGGGGGGCAGTACTTC
>TRBD2|TRBV3-1|TRBJ2-5|many
CASRQLAGQETQYF
TGTGCCAGCAGGCAGCTAGCGGGCCAAGAGACCCAGTACTTC
>TRBD1|TRBV20-1|TRBJ2-7|once
CSAPDRGDRPYEQYF
TGCAGTGCTCCAGACAGGGGGGATAGGCCCTACGAGCAGTACTTC
>.|TRBV10-2|TRBJ1-2|many
CASSESAHPGYGYTF
TGCGCCAGCAGTGAGTCAGCGCATCCGGGGTATGGCTACACCTTC
>TRBD1|TRBV11-2|TRBJ2-2|.
CASSLDGGQGTTGELFF
TGTGCCAGCAGCTTAGATGGCGGACAGGGGACCACCGGGGAGCTGTTTTTT
>TRBD1|TRBV5-6|TRBJ1-2|.
CASSRTGNYGYTF
TGTGCCAGCAGCCGGACAGGGAACTATGGCTACACCTTC
>TRBD1|TRBV11-2|TRBJ2-2|.
CASSLVAGTGSGEPFF
TGTGCCAGCAGCTTAGTAGCCGGGACAGGGTCCGGTGAGCCGTTTTTT
>.|TRBV7-9|TRBJ2-3|medium-sized
CASSSDLSTDTQYF
TGTGCCAGCAGCTCCGACCTTAGCACAGATACGCAGTATTTT
>.|TRBV6-1|TRBJ2-7|many
CASKNSYEQYF
TGTGCCAGCAAAAATAGCTACGAGCAGTACTTC
>.|TRBV6-2/TRBV6-3|TRBJ1-2|.
CASSSTGYCYTF
TGTGCCAGCAGCAGTACCGGTTATTGCTACACCTTC
>TRBD2|TRBV6-1|TRBJ2-1|.
CASSSGKDYNEQFF
TGTGCCAGCAGCAGCGGGAAGGATTACAATGAGCAGTTCTTC
>.|TRBV5-6|TRBJ2-1|many
CASSKGHPLGNEQFF
TGTGCCAGCAGCAAGGGACACCCGCTTGGCAATGAGCAGTTCTTC